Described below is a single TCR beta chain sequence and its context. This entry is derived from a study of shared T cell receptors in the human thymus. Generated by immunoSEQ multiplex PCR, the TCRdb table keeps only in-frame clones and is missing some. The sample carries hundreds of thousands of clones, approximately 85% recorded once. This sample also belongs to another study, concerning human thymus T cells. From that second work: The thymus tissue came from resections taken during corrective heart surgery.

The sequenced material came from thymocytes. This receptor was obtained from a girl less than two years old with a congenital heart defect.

CDR3 residues: CASSEGGPNTEAFF. The CDR3 region has the DNA TGTGCCAGCAGTGAGGGAGGACCAAACACTGAAGCTTTCTTT. The V and J genes are TRBV25-1 and TRBJ1-1, with D unresolved. Trimming removed 3 bases from V and 2 bases from J, with 10 bases in between. The germline V gene encodes CDR1 MGHDK and CDR2 SYGVNS. This CDR3 comprises 14 residues.